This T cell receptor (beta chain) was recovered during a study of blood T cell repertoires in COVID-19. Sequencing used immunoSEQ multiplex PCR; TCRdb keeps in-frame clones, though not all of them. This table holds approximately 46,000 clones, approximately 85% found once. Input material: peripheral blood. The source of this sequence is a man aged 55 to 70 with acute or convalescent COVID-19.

CDR3 loop: CASNPRWSNQPQHF. CDR3 bases: TGTGCCAGTAATCCCAGGTGGAGCAATCAGCCCCAGCATTTT. The chain has TRBV19 and TRBJ1-5; D gene uncertain. Trimming pared 7 bases from V and 1 base from J, leaving 11 bases between. The germline V gene encodes CDR1 LNHDA and CDR2 SQIVND (reference sequence). The CDR3 runs to 14 residues.